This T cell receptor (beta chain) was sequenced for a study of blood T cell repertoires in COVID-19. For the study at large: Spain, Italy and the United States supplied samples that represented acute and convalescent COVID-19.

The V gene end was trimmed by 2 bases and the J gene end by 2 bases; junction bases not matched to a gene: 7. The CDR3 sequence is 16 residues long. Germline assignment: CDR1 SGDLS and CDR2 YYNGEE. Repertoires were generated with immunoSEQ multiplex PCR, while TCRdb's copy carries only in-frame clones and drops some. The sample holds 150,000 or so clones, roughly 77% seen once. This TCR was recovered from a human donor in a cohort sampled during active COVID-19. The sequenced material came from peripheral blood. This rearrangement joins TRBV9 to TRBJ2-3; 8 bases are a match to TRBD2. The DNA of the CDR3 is TGTGCCAGCAGCGTGGCGGGGGGACCCCCCACAGATACGCAGTATTTT. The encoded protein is CASSVAGGPPTDTQYF.